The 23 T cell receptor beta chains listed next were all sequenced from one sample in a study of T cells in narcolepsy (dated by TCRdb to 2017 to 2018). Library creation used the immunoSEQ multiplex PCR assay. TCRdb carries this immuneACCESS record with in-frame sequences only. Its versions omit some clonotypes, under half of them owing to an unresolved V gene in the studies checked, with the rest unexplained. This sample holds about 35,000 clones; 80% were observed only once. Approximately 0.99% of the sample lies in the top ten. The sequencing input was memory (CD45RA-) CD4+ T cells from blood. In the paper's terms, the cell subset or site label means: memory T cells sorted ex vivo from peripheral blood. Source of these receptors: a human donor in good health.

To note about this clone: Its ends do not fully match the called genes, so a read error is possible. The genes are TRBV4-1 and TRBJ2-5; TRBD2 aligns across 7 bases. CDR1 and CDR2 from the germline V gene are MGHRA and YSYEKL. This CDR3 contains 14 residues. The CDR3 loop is CVSSQIGGSQSQYF. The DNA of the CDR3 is TGCGTCAGCAGCCAAATCGGGGGGTCCCAGTCCCAGTACTTC.

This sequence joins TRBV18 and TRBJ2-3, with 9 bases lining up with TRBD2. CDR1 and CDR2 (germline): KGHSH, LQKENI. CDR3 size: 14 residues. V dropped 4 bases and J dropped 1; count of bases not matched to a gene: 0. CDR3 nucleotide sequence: TGTGCCAGCTCACAGCGGGGGGGCACAGATACGCAGTATTTT. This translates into CASSQRGGTDTQYF. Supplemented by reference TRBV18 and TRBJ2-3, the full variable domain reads NAGVMQNPRHLVRRRGQEARLRCSPMKGHSHVYWYRQLPEEGLKFMVYLQKENIIDESGMPKERFSAEFPKEGPSILRIQQVVRGDSAAYFCASSQRGGTDTQYFGPGTRLTVL.

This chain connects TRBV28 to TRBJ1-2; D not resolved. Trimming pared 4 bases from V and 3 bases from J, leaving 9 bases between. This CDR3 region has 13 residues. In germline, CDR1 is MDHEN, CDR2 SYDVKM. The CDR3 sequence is CASSSPGYYGYTF. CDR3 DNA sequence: TGTGCCAGCAGTTCGCCGGGGTACTATGGCTACACCTTC.

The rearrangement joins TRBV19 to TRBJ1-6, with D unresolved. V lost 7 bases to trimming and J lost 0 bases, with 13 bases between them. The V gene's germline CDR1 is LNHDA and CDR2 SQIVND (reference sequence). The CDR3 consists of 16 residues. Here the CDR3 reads CASTLAGSSYNSPLHF. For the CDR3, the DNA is TGTGCCAGTACCCTAGCCGGAAGCTCCTATAATTCACCCCTCCACTTT.

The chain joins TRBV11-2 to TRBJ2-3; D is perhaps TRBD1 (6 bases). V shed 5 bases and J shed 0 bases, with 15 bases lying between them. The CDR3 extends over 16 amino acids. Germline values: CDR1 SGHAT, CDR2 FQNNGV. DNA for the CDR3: TGTGCCAGCAGCCCGCAGGGGAATCCTAGCACAGATACGCAGTATTTT. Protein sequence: CASSPQGNPSTDTQYF.

The CDR3: CASFKRGAGTGELFF. The CDR3 DNA reads TGTGCCAGCTTTAAAAGGGGGGCTGGGACCGGGGAGCTGTTTTTT. The V gene is TRBV2, the J gene TRBJ2-2, with D perhaps being TRBD1 or TRBD2 (6 bases each). The CDR3 contains 15 residues. The V gene lost 8 bases and the J gene lost 5 bases, with 18 bases spanning the gap. The germline gives CDR1 SNHLY, CDR2 FYNNEI.

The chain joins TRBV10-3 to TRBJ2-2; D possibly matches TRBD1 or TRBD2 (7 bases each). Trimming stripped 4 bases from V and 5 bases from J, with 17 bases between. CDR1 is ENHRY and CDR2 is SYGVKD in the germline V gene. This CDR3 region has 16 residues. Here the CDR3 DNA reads TGTGCCATCAGTGGCGGGCCCCAGGGGGGGACCGGGGAGCTGTTTTTT. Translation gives CAISGGPQGGTGELFF.

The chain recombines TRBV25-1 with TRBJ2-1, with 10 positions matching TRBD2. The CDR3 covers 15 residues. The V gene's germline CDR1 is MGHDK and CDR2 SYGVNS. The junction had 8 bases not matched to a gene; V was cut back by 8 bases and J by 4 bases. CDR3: CASAPSGRWYNEQFF. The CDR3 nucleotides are TGTGCCAGCGCACCTAGCGGGAGATGGTACAATGAGCAGTTCTTC.

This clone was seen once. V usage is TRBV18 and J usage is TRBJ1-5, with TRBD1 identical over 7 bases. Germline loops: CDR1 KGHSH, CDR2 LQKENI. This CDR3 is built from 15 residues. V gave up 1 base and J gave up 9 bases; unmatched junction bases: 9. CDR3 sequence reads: CASSPQGAAGPPQHF. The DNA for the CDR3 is TGTGCCAGCTCACCACAGGGGGCGGCGGGGCCGCCCCAGCATTTT.

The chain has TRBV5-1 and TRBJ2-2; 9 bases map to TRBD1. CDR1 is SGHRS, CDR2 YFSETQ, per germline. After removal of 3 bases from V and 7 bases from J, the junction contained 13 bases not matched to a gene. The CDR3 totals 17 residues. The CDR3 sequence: CASSSGKTGGNIGELFF. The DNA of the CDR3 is TGCGCCAGCAGCTCTGGGAAAACAGGGGGCAATATCGGGGAGCTGTTTTTT.

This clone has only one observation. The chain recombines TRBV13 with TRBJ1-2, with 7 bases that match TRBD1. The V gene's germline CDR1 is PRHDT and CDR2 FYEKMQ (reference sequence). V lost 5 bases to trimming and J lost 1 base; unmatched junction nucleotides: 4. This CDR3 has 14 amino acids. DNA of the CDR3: TGTGCCAGCAGCCGGACAGGCTATAACTATGGCTACACCTTC. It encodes CASSRTGYNYGYTF.

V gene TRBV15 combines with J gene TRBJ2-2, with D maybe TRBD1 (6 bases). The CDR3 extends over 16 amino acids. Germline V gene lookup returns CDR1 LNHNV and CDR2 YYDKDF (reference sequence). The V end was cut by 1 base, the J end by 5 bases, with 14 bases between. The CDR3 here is CATSRGDQGWTGELFF. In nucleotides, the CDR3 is TGTGCCACCAGCAGAGGGGACCAGGGGTGGACCGGGGAGCTGTTTTTT.

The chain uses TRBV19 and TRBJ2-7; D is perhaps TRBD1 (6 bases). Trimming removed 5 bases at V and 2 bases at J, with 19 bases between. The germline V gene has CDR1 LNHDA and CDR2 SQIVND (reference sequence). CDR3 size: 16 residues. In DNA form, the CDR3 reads TGTGCCAGTAGTCGGGGTGGGCCAGGGGACCCCTACGAGCAGTACTTC. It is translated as CASSRGGPGDPYEQYF. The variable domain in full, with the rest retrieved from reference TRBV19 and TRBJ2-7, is DGGITQSPKYLFRKEGQNVTLSCEQNLNHDAMYWYRQDPGQGLRLIYYSQIVNDFQKGDIAEGYSVSREKKESFPLTVTSAQKNPTAFYLCASSRGGPGDPYEQYFGPGTRLTVT.

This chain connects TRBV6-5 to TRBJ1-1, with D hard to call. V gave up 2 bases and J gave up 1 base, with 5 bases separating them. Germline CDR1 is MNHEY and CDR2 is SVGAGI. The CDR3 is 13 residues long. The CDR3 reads CASSYQANTEAFF. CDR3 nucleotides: TGTGCCAGCAGTTACCAGGCGAACACTGAAGCTTTCTTT.

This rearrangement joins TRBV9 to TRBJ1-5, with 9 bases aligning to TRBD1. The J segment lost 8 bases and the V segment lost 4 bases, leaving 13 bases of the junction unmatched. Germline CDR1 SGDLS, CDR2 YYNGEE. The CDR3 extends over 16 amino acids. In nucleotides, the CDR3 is TGTGCCAGCAGCCCCGGGACAGGGCTCCGCAGGGAGCCCCAGCATTTT. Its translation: CASSPGTGLRREPQHF.

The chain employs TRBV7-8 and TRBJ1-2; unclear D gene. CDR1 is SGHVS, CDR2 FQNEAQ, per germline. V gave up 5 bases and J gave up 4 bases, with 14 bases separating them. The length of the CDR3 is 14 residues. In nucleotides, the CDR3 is TGTGCCAGCAGCCTGGATGGAGAAGGCTATGGCTACACCTTC. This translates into CASSLDGEGYGYTF.

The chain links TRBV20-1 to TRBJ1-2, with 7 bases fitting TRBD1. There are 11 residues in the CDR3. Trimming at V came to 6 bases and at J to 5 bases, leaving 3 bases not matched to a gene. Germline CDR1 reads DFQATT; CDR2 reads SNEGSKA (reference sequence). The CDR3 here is CSAGQVYGYTF. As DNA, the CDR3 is TGCAGTGCAGGACAGGTTTATGGCTACACCTTC.

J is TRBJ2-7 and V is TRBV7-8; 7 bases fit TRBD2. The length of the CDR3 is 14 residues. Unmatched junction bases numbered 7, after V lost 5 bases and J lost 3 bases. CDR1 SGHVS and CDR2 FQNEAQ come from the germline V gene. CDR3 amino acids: CASSPTGRVYEQYF. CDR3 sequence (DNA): TGTGCCAGCAGCCCGACGGGGAGGGTCTACGAGCAGTACTTC.

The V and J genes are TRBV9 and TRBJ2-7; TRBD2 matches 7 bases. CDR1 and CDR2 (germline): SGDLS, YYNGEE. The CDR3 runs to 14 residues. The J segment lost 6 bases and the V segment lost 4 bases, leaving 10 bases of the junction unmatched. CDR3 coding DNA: TGTGCCAGCAGCCCCACCTCCACTAGCGTCGAGCAGTACTTC. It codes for CASSPTSTSVEQYF.

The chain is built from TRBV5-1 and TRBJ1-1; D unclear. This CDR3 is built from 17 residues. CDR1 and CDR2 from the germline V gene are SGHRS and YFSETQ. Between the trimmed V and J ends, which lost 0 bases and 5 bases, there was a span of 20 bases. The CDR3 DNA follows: TGCGCCAGCAGCTTGGAAGTCTTATCCGGCGTAGGGACTGAAGCTTTCTTT. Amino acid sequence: CASSLEVLSGVGTEAFF. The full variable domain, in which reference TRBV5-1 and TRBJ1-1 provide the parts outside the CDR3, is KAGVTQTPRYLIKTRGQQVTLSCSPISGHRSVSWYQQTPGQGLQFLFEYFSETQRNKGNFPGRFSGRQFSNSRSEMNVSTLELGDSALYLCASSLEVLSGVGTEAFFGQGTRLTVV.

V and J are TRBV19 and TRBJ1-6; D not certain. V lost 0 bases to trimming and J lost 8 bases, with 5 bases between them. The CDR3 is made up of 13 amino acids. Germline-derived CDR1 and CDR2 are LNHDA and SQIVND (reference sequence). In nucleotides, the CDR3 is TGTGCCAGTAGTATAGATGTGGATTCACCCCTCCACTTT. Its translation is CASSIDVDSPLHF.

CDR3 sequence (DNA): TGTGCCAGCAGTTCTCCGACAGGGCCACCTGATAATTCACCCCTCCACTTT. It is translated as CASSSPTGPPDNSPLHF. J is TRBJ1-6 and V is TRBV28, with TRBD1 matching 7 bases. V shed 4 bases, J shed 5 bases, and the junction held 11 bases outside the gene matches. CDR3 length: 17 amino acids. Germline V gives CDR1 MDHEN, CDR2 SYDVKM.

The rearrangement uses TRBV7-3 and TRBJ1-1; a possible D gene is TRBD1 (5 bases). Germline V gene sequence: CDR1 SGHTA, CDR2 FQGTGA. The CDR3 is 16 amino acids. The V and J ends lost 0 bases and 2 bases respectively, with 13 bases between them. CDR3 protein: CASSLTGARANTEAFF. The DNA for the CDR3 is TGTGCCAGCAGCTTAACGGGCGCCAGGGCCAACACTGAAGCTTTCTTT.